The 4 T cell receptor beta chains below come from one sample, sequenced in a study of blood T cell repertoires in COVID-19 (dated by TCRdb to 2018 to 2021). Libraries were constructed by the immunoSEQ multiplex PCR assay. Here the immuneACCESS table is served through TCRdb, limited to in-frame sequences with V and J called. Missing clones are a known gap in these copies; in checked studies unresolved V genes cover under half, and the rest lacks a known reason. The sample table lists about 90,000 clones, roughly four fifths of them with a count of one. 6.3% of the sample is taken by the ten largest. Sequenced sample: peripheral blood. Source of these receptors: a man aged 60-69 years with acute or convalescent COVID-19.

This chain joins TRBV6-2 or TRBV6-3 and TRBJ1-1, with 10 bases that match TRBD1. The V segment lost 2 bases and the J segment 7 bases; nucleotides outside the gene matches: 4. This CDR3 region has 14 residues. CDR1 MNHEY and CDR2 SVGEGT come from the germline V gene. CDR3 residues: CASSYRGQGGEAFF. As DNA, the CDR3 is TGTGCCAGCAGTTACCGAGGACAGGGGGGTGAAGCTTTCTTT.

The rearrangement uses TRBV10-3 and TRBJ2-7, with TRBD2 matching over 9 bases. This CDR3 has 14 residues. V was pared by 2 bases and J by 5 bases, with 4 bases of the junction left unmatched. The germline gives CDR1 ENHRY, CDR2 SYGVKD. Here the CDR3 reads CAISETSGYHEQYF. In nucleotides, the CDR3 is TGTGCCATCAGTGAGACTAGCGGGTACCACGAGCAGTACTTC.

The chain carries TRBV19 and TRBJ2-6, with D perhaps TRBD1 (6 bases). CDR1 LNHDA and CDR2 SQIVND come from the germline V gene (reference sequence). The CDR3 sequence is 18 residues long. V dropped 6 bases and J dropped 0 bases, with 18 bases sitting between them. CDR3: CASSGGPGARSGANVLTF. Here the CDR3 DNA reads TGTGCCAGTAGCGGCGGGCCAGGGGCCCGCTCTGGGGCCAACGTCCTGACTTTC.

This clone was detected a few times. Here the CDR3 reads CASGLDTDNYGYTF. The CDR3 nucleotides are TGTGCTAGTGGTTTGGACACCGATAACTATGGCTACACCTTC. This chain joins TRBV12-5 and TRBJ1-2; D is unclear. Per the germline V gene, CDR1 is LGHNT and CDR2 is FRNRAP. Trimming shortened V by 1 base and J by 1 base, and 7 bases separated the two germline ends. The CDR3 has 14 amino acids.